These T cell receptor beta chains were read from a single sample in a study of cytomegalovirus exposure and HLA in healthy donors. Produced via immunoSEQ multiplex PCR; TCRdb's table is partial and in-frame only. This table holds 150,000 or so clones, 75% found once. Sequenced: PBMCs. These receptors all stem from a young man in good health and CMV-seropositive. Both conserved end residues are part of each CDR3. Fields, in order: V gene, J gene, clone size, D gene, CDR3 DNA, CDR3 protein. A D gene is named only where the DNA matches it firmly. Size values are once, few and many counts, or a class for expanded clones, and some rows have none.

v_call: TRBV29-1; j_call: TRBJ1-1; clone_size: once; d_call: TRBD1; cdr3_nt: TGCAGCGTTGGTCGTGCAGGGGGGATCACTGAAGCTTTCTTT; cdr3_aa: CSVGRAGGITEAFF
v_call: TRBV6-5; j_call: TRBJ2-5; clone_size: once; d_call: TRBD1; cdr3_nt: TGTGCCAGCAGTGCGGACAGGGCCAACCAAGAGACCCAGTACTTC; cdr3_aa: CASSADRANQETQYF
v_call: TRBV7-9; j_call: TRBJ2-3; clone_size: NA; d_call: NA; cdr3_nt: TGTGCCAGCAGCTTTGAGGATACGCAGTATTTT; cdr3_aa: CASSFEDTQYF
v_call: TRBV2; j_call: TRBJ1-4; clone_size: few; d_call: TRBD1; cdr3_nt: TGTGCCAGCAGTGGGGGGACAGGGGATCGGGAAAAACTGTTTTTT; cdr3_aa: CASSGGTGDREKLFF
v_call: TRBV6-5; j_call: TRBJ1-4; clone_size: NA; d_call: NA; cdr3_nt: TGTGCCAGCAGTTACCTTAAGGGGAATGAAAAACTGTTTTTT; cdr3_aa: CASSYLKGNEKLFF
v_call: TRBV12-5; j_call: TRBJ1-1; clone_size: NA; d_call: NA; cdr3_nt: TGTGCTAGTGGTTTTCGGGAGAACACTGAAGCTTTCTTT; cdr3_aa: CASGFRENTEAFF
v_call: TRBV28; j_call: TRBJ2-5; clone_size: once; d_call: TRBD2; cdr3_nt: TGTGCCAGCAGTTTAAGGTACAGCGGGGGGAAAGAGACCCAGTACTTC; cdr3_aa: CASSLRYSGGKETQYF
v_call: TRBV29-1; j_call: TRBJ2-7; clone_size: NA; d_call: TRBD2; cdr3_nt: TGCAGCGTTCGCGGACTAGCGGGGCTTAGCGAGCAGTACTTC; cdr3_aa: CSVRGLAGLSEQYF
v_call: TRBV5-4; j_call: TRBJ2-7; clone_size: NA; d_call: TRBD1; cdr3_nt: TGTGCCAGCAGCCGGGACAGGGGTGGCGAGCAGTACTTC; cdr3_aa: CASSRDRGGEQYF
v_call: TRBV6-4; j_call: TRBJ1-4; clone_size: NA; d_call: NA; cdr3_nt: TGTGCCAGCAGTGACTCGAAGGGAGGAAAACTGTTTTTT; cdr3_aa: CASSDSKGGKLFF
v_call: TRBV30; j_call: TRBJ2-1; clone_size: NA; d_call: NA; cdr3_nt: TGTGCCTGGACCCCCGCCGGGAGTTTTTGGTCCTACAATGAGCAGTTCTTC; cdr3_aa: CAWTPAGSFWSYNEQFF
v_call: TRBV9; j_call: TRBJ2-5; clone_size: once; d_call: TRBD1; cdr3_nt: TGTGCCAGCAGCGCCGGGACAGGGCTAGAGACCCAGTACTTC; cdr3_aa: CASSAGTGLETQYF
v_call: TRBV4-1; j_call: TRBJ2-2; clone_size: NA; d_call: TRBD2; cdr3_nt: TGCGCCAGCAGCCAAGCGGGAGGGCCTCCCACCGGGGAGCTGTTTTTT; cdr3_aa: CASSQAGGPPTGELFF
v_call: TRBV5-4; j_call: TRBJ2-7; clone_size: NA; d_call: NA; cdr3_nt: TGTGCCAGCAGCTTGGACGGCGTCCGGGACGAGCAGTACTTC; cdr3_aa: CASSLDGVRDEQYF
v_call: TRBV30; j_call: TRBJ2-7; clone_size: NA; d_call: TRBD1; cdr3_nt: TGTGCCTGGAGTCCCGGGACAGGATACGAGCAGTACTTC; cdr3_aa: CAWSPGTGYEQYF
v_call: TRBV28; j_call: TRBJ1-5; clone_size: NA; d_call: NA; cdr3_nt: TGTGCCAGCAGTTCGCCCCGGAGGGGCGGCGGTGGCAATCAGCCCCAGCATTTT; cdr3_aa: CASSSPRRGGGGNQPQHF
v_call: TRBV19; j_call: TRBJ2-7; clone_size: few; d_call: TRBD1; cdr3_nt: TGTGCCAGTAGTATAGATGGGACCGGGACAGCTACCTACGAGCAGTACTTC; cdr3_aa: CASSIDGTGTATYEQYF
v_call: TRBV10-1; j_call: TRBJ2-5; clone_size: NA; d_call: NA; cdr3_nt: TGCGCCAGCAGTAAAGGTTCTTCTGCGGCCCAGTACTTC; cdr3_aa: CASSKGSSAAQYF
v_call: TRBV6-4; j_call: TRBJ1-5; clone_size: NA; d_call: NA; cdr3_nt: TGTGCCAGTTCACAGGGAGGGGGTCAGCCCCAGCATTTT; cdr3_aa: CASSQGGGQPQHF
v_call: TRBV9; j_call: TRBJ2-3; clone_size: NA; d_call: NA; cdr3_nt: TGTGCCAGCAGCGTAGATCTACCCACAGATACGCAGTATTTT; cdr3_aa: CASSVDLPTDTQYF
v_call: TRBV13; j_call: TRBJ2-3; clone_size: NA; d_call: NA; cdr3_nt: TGTGCCAGCAGCTCTCCCTGGGGCGGAGCTAGCACAGATACGCAGTATTTT; cdr3_aa: CASSSPWGGASTDTQYF
v_call: TRBV11-1; j_call: TRBJ2-1; clone_size: NA; d_call: NA; cdr3_nt: TGTGCCAGCAGCTTAGAATGGAACAGCAGATACAATGAGCAGTTCTTC; cdr3_aa: CASSLEWNSRYNEQFF
v_call: TRBV30; j_call: TRBJ2-3; clone_size: few; d_call: TRBD1; cdr3_nt: TGTGCCTGGAGTCCTGACAGGGGGAGGCCAGATACGCAGTATTTT; cdr3_aa: CAWSPDRGRPDTQYF
v_call: TRBV6-6; j_call: TRBJ2-4; clone_size: NA; d_call: NA; cdr3_nt: TGTGCCAGCAGTCCCAACCTCGGACTTAACAACATTCAGTACTTC; cdr3_aa: CASSPNLGLNNIQYF
v_call: TRBV5-4; j_call: TRBJ2-4; clone_size: NA; d_call: NA; cdr3_nt: TGTGCCAGCAGCAGAATACAGGACCGATTAGCCAAAAACATTCAGTACTTC; cdr3_aa: CASSRIQDRLAKNIQYF
v_call: TRBV25-1; j_call: TRBJ1-4; clone_size: NA; d_call: TRBD1; cdr3_nt: TGTGCCAGCAGTGATCCCCGGACAGGGCGAGAAAAACTGTTTTTT; cdr3_aa: CASSDPRTGREKLFF
v_call: TRBV6-5; j_call: TRBJ1-5; clone_size: NA; d_call: NA; cdr3_nt: TGTGCCAGCAGTGATTCCGGAGGTCAGCCCCAGCATTTT; cdr3_aa: CASSDSGGQPQHF
v_call: TRBV5-4; j_call: TRBJ2-3; clone_size: few; d_call: NA; cdr3_nt: TGTGCCAGCAGCTTACCCTCCGCCAGTACGCAGTATTTT; cdr3_aa: CASSLPSASTQYF
v_call: TRBV6-6; j_call: TRBJ2-7; clone_size: NA; d_call: TRBD2; cdr3_nt: TGTGCCAGCAAGGGGGCCCAGCGGGAGGGCGAGCAGTACTTC; cdr3_aa: CASKGAQREGEQYF
v_call: TRBV29-1; j_call: TRBJ2-3; clone_size: NA; d_call: TRBD2; cdr3_nt: TGCAGCGTTAGAAATTACGGGACTAGCGGCACAGATACGCAGTATTTT; cdr3_aa: CSVRNYGTSGTDTQYF
v_call: TRBV28; j_call: TRBJ2-1; clone_size: once; d_call: TRBD2; cdr3_nt: TGTGCCAGCAGTTTACGGCGGGGGTCCTACAATGAGCAGTTCTTC; cdr3_aa: CASSLRRGSYNEQFF
v_call: TRBV27; j_call: TRBJ2-3; clone_size: NA; d_call: TRBD1; cdr3_nt: TGTGCCAGTTCGCTCCGGGACAGGAGCACAGATACGCAGTATTTT; cdr3_aa: CASSLRDRSTDTQYF
v_call: TRBV5-6; j_call: TRBJ1-5; clone_size: NA; d_call: NA; cdr3_nt: TGTGCCAGCAGCTTGGCGGCAGGGGACCCCCAGCATTTT; cdr3_aa: CASSLAAGDPQHF
v_call: TRBV4-1; j_call: TRBJ2-1; clone_size: NA; d_call: TRBD2; cdr3_nt: TGCGCCAGCAGCCAAGGACGACTAGCGGGATCTTCCTACAATGAGCAGTTCTTC; cdr3_aa: CASSQGRLAGSSYNEQFF
v_call: TRBV10-1; j_call: TRBJ2-3; clone_size: NA; d_call: TRBD2; cdr3_nt: TGCGCCAGCAGTGAGAGCAGGAGACTAGCGGCCCAGACCACAGATACGCAGTATTTT; cdr3_aa: CASSESRRLAAQTTDTQYF
v_call: TRBV28; j_call: TRBJ1-5; clone_size: once; d_call: NA; cdr3_nt: TGTGCCAGCACTATCAGGGAGGGTCAGCCCCAGCATTTT; cdr3_aa: CASTIREGQPQHF
v_call: TRBV4-2; j_call: TRBJ1-4; clone_size: few; d_call: NA; cdr3_nt: TGTGCCAGCAGCCAAAAGCTGGGGAGGACTAATGAAAAACTGTTTTTT; cdr3_aa: CASSQKLGRTNEKLFF
v_call: TRBV7-8; j_call: TRBJ2-5; clone_size: NA; d_call: TRBD2; cdr3_nt: TGTGCCAGCAGCTTAAGGTCTAGCGGGAGGAGAGAGACCCAGTACTTC; cdr3_aa: CASSLRSSGRRETQYF
v_call: TRBV18; j_call: TRBJ2-1; clone_size: NA; d_call: NA; cdr3_nt: TGTGCCAGCTGTCGACAGTTTTTCGATGAGCAGTTCTTC; cdr3_aa: CASCRQFFDEQFF
v_call: TRBV30; j_call: TRBJ1-2; clone_size: NA; d_call: TRBD1; cdr3_nt: TGTTCCTGGAGCGCCGGGACAGGGTACGACTATGGCTACACCTTC; cdr3_aa: CSWSAGTGYDYGYTF
v_call: TRBV27; j_call: TRBJ2-7; clone_size: NA; d_call: TRBD1; cdr3_nt: TGTGCCAGCACCTCCTCCCGGACAGGGGGCGAGCAGTACTTC; cdr3_aa: CASTSSRTGGEQYF
v_call: TRBV10-3; j_call: TRBJ2-6; clone_size: few; d_call: NA; cdr3_nt: TGTGCCGCGACAGCGAGCCTAATATCTGGGGCCAACGTCCTGACTTTC; cdr3_aa: CAATASLISGANVLTF
v_call: TRBV18; j_call: TRBJ1-2; clone_size: NA; d_call: TRBD1; cdr3_nt: TGTGCCAGCTCACCGGGACAGGCGAGCTATGGCTACACCTTC; cdr3_aa: CASSPGQASYGYTF
v_call: TRBV28; j_call: TRBJ1-1; clone_size: NA; d_call: NA; cdr3_nt: TGTGCCAGCAGGGACAGAAAAGCTTTCTTT; cdr3_aa: CASRDRKAFF
v_call: TRBV25-1; j_call: TRBJ1-4; clone_size: few; d_call: TRBD1; cdr3_nt: TGTGCCAGCAGTGAATGGGACAGGGGAGAGGTAAAGGAAAAACTGTTTTTT; cdr3_aa: CASSEWDRGEVKEKLFF
v_call: TRBV13; j_call: TRBJ1-2; clone_size: NA; d_call: TRBD1; cdr3_nt: TGTGCCAGCAGCTTATCACCGACAGGGACCAACTATGGCTACACCTTC; cdr3_aa: CASSLSPTGTNYGYTF
v_call: TRBV6-1; j_call: TRBJ1-1; clone_size: NA; d_call: NA; cdr3_nt: TGTGCCAGCAGTGAAGGAGGGATAAACACTGAAGCTTTCTTT; cdr3_aa: CASSEGGINTEAFF
v_call: TRBV29-1; j_call: TRBJ1-2; clone_size: NA; d_call: NA; cdr3_nt: TGCAGCGTCGTCGTCCCAGACTATGGCTACACCTTC; cdr3_aa: CSVVVPDYGYTF
v_call: TRBV13; j_call: TRBJ2-3; clone_size: once; d_call: TRBD2; cdr3_nt: TGTGCCAGCAGCCCTAAGACTAGCGTAAGCACAGATACGCAGTATTTT; cdr3_aa: CASSPKTSVSTDTQYF
v_call: TRBV5-1; j_call: TRBJ2-7; clone_size: NA; d_call: TRBD2; cdr3_nt: TGCGCCAGCAGCTTGGGGGGACTAGCGGGAGCACGCAGCAACGAGCAGTACTTC; cdr3_aa: CASSLGGLAGARSNEQYF
v_call: TRBV5-1; j_call: TRBJ2-6; clone_size: few; d_call: NA; cdr3_nt: TGCGCCAGCAGCTTGGGAGAAACTGGGGCCAACGTCCTGACTTTC; cdr3_aa: CASSLGETGANVLTF
v_call: TRBV5-4; j_call: TRBJ2-1; clone_size: NA; d_call: TRBD2; cdr3_nt: TGTGCCAGCAGCTTGGGAGCGGGAGGGCCCTATGAGCAGTTCTTC; cdr3_aa: CASSLGAGGPYEQFF
v_call: TRBV6-6; j_call: TRBJ2-2; clone_size: few; d_call: NA; cdr3_nt: TGTGCCAGCACCCGGAGGAACACCGGGGAGCTGTTTTTT; cdr3_aa: CASTRRNTGELFF
v_call: TRBV5-4; j_call: TRBJ2-3; clone_size: NA; d_call: NA; cdr3_nt: TGTGCCAGCAGCTTGATTCGGCCTAGCAACACAGATACGCAGTATTTT; cdr3_aa: CASSLIRPSNTDTQYF
v_call: TRBV11-2; j_call: TRBJ2-7; clone_size: NA; d_call: TRBD1; cdr3_nt: TGTGCCAGCAGCTCTCGGACAGGGTCGTACGAGCAGTACTTC; cdr3_aa: CASSSRTGSYEQYF
v_call: TRBV11-2; j_call: TRBJ1-1; clone_size: NA; d_call: NA; cdr3_nt: TGTGCCAGCAGCTTGGGGGCGATGAACACTGAAGCTTTCTTT; cdr3_aa: CASSLGAMNTEAFF
v_call: TRBV30; j_call: TRBJ2-2; clone_size: NA; d_call: NA; cdr3_nt: TGTGCCTGGAGTAAGGGGATGGCCGGGGAGCTGTTTTTT; cdr3_aa: CAWSKGMAGELFF
v_call: TRBV6-5; j_call: TRBJ2-7; clone_size: NA; d_call: TRBD2; cdr3_nt: TGTGCCAGCAGTAACGGACTAGCGGGAAACTACGAGCAGTACTTC; cdr3_aa: CASSNGLAGNYEQYF
v_call: TRBV5-1; j_call: TRBJ2-7; clone_size: NA; d_call: TRBD2; cdr3_nt: TGCGCCAGCAGCTCACGGGTAGCGGGCCCTCCCGTCCACGAGCAGTACTTC; cdr3_aa: CASSSRVAGPPVHEQYF
v_call: TRBV5-6; j_call: TRBJ1-1; clone_size: NA; d_call: TRBD1; cdr3_nt: TGTGCCAGCAGCTTGGCAACGGACTACAGGGGGATCTTT; cdr3_aa: CASSLATDYRGIF